The 24 T cell receptor beta chains presented below share a single source sample, sequenced in a study of naive and memory T cell subsets. An equimolar mix of two oligonucleotides served as the beta constant-region primer for TRBC1 and TRBC2. TCRdb processed the UMI-ligation and nested PCR reads anew with MiXCR; each CDR3 protein has one entry. This sample has 120,000 to 150,000 distinct CDR3 sequences, with approximately 15% found just once. The sequenced sample consisted of naive CD4+ T cells from blood. The source is a human donor in good health.

In this sample, this clonotype turned up a few times. The chain's CDR3 is CSVAGSLDEQYF. CDR3 bases: TGCAGCGTTGCCGGGAGTCTTGACGAGCAGTACTTC. The chain couples TRBV29-1 to TRBJ2-7; D might be TRBD2 (6 bases). Trimming took off 4 bases at V and 5 bases at J, with 12 bases between the two ends. The CDR3 has 12 amino acids. CDR1 and CDR2 (germline): SQVTM, ANQGSEA.

The J gene is TRBJ1-3, the V gene TRBV5-4, with a tentative D call TRBD1 (6 bases). V lost 4 bases to trimming and J lost 2 bases, with 13 bases between them. The CDR3 is 15 amino acids. Germline V gene data show CDR1 as SGHNT and CDR2 as YYREEE (reference sequence). This CDR3 is CASSDSRGAGNTIYF. The CDR3 coding sequence is TGTGCCAGCAGCGATAGCAGGGGAGCTGGAAACACCATATATTTT.

The chain recombines TRBV20-1 with TRBJ2-3; TRBD2 aligns across 12 bases. Germline CDR1 and CDR2: DFQATT and SNEGSKA (reference sequence). The junction had 5 bases not matched to a gene; V was cut back by 2 bases and J by 5 bases. This CDR3 spans 15 amino acids. CDR3 DNA sequence: TGCAGTGCTAGACGGACTAGCGGGATGGTAGATACGCAGTATTTT. It is translated as CSARRTSGMVDTQYF.

The chain carries TRBV12-3 or TRBV12-4 and TRBJ2-5; 7 bases fit TRBD1. The CDR3 totals 12 residues. V lost 8 bases to trimming and J lost 5 bases; unmatched junction nucleotides: 5. DNA for the CDR3: TGTGCCAGCCTAGGGGGCGAGGAGACCCAGTACTTC. It is translated as CASLGGEETQYF.

This clonotype showed up just a few times. V is TRBV7-9 and J is TRBJ2-2; 13 bases are shared with TRBD2. V lost 5 bases, J lost 7 bases, and 10 bases stayed unmatched. Germline CDR1 SEHNR, CDR2 FQNEAQ (reference sequence). This CDR3 is built from 17 residues. The CDR3 reads CASSMGTSGTQNGELFF. CDR3 in DNA: TGTGCCAGCAGCATGGGGACTAGCGGGACCCAGAACGGGGAGCTGTTTTTT.

A few counts support this clonotype. This sequence joins TRBV24-1 and TRBJ2-3, with 9 positions matching TRBD2. The ends lost 5 bases at V and 4 bases at J; junction bases unmatched: 3. This CDR3 contains 14 residues. Germline values: CDR1 KGHDR, CDR2 SFDVKD. The CDR3 coding sequence is TGTGCCACCAGTGGGATAGCGGGAGCAGATACGCAGTATTTT. Protein sequence: CATSGIAGADTQYF.

At least ten counts were recorded for this clonotype. The rearrangement links TRBV12-3 or TRBV12-4 to TRBJ1-5, with 7 bases fitting TRBD1. J gave up 2 bases and V 0 bases, and 1 base lay outside the gene matches. The length of the CDR3 is 15 residues. DNA of the CDR3: TGTGCCAGCAGTTTAGCGGGGACAGGCAATCAGCCCCAGCATTTT. Protein: CASSLAGTGNQPQHF.

The table lists this clonotype with a few counts. This rearrangement joins TRBV7-9 to TRBJ1-1, with D perhaps TRBD1 (6 bases). V gave up 3 bases and J gave up 6 bases, with 14 bases separating them. The CDR3 has 14 amino acids. From germline, CDR1 is SEHNR and CDR2 FQNEAQ (reference sequence). The CDR3 bases are TGTGCCAGCAGCTTGGTACAGGGAAGTTCTGAAGCTTTCTTT. It is translated as CASSLVQGSSEAFF. The full variable domain, its missing parts supplied by reference TRBV7-9 and TRBJ1-1, is DTGVSQNPRHKITKRGQNVTFRCDPISEHNRLYWYRQTLGQGPEFLTYFQNEAQLEKSRLLSDRFSAERPKGSFSTLEIQRTEQGDSAMYLCASSLVQGSSEAFFGQGTRLTVV.

This clonotype came up a few times. J is TRBJ2-2 and V is TRBV12-3 or TRBV12-4; TRBD1 might be the D (6 bases). The V gene lost 6 bases and the J gene lost 0 bases, with 11 bases spanning the gap. The CDR3 has 15 residues. The CDR3, as DNA: TGTGCCAGCAGGGCTGGGACATCGAACACCGGGGAGCTGTTTTTT. Its protein is CASRAGTSNTGELFF.

This clonotype was counted only a few times. V gene TRBV5-1 combines with J gene TRBJ2-1, with 11 bases that match TRBD2. Trimming removed 5 bases from V and 2 bases from J; junction bases left unmatched: 0. The CDR3 has 14 residues. CDR1 is SGHRS, CDR2 YFSETQ, per germline. The CDR3 loop is CASRTSGAYNEQFF. CDR3 bases: TGCGCCAGCAGGACTAGCGGGGCCTACAATGAGCAGTTCTTC.

This chain links TRBV4-1 with TRBJ2-2; 10 bases match TRBD1. The CDR3 loop spans 19 amino acids. Germline-derived CDR1 and CDR2 are MGHRA and YSYEKL. J lost 3 bases, V lost 4 bases, and 14 bases had no gene match. Here the CDR3 reads CASSPRQGARGYYTGELFF. The CDR3 coding sequence is TGCGCCAGCAGCCCCCGACAGGGGGCGAGGGGGTACTACACCGGGGAGCTGTTTTTT.

This clonotype was detected a few times. V gene TRBV5-1 combines with J gene TRBJ1-6; TRBD1 might be the D (6 bases). This CDR3 is 15 amino acids long. CDR1 and CDR2 (germline): SGHRS, YFSETQ. Trimming removed 3 bases from V and 6 bases from J, with 13 bases in between. The CDR3 coding sequence is TGCGCCAGCAGCTCACATCCGGACAGTAATTCACCCCTCCACTTT. Its translation: CASSSHPDSNSPLHF.

There are a few counts of this clonotype. This chain uses TRBV5-1 with TRBJ2-1; no definite D call. CDR1 is SGHRS, CDR2 YFSETQ, per germline. V was clipped by 0 bases and J by 2 bases, with 6 bases between them. The CDR3 covers 14 residues. CDR3 DNA sequence: TGCGCCAGCAGCTTGGAGAACCCCTACAATGAGCAGTTCTTC. Encoded protein: CASSLENPYNEQFF.

J is TRBJ2-3 and V is TRBV5-1; the D gene could be TRBD1 or TRBD2 (5 bases each). Germline assignment: CDR1 SGHRS and CDR2 YFSETQ. Trimming cost V 7 bases and J 2 bases, with 14 bases left between them. CDR3 length equals 14 residues. The CDR3 DNA is TGCGCCAGCGGAGAGTTGGGGGTCACAGATACGCAGTATTTT. This encodes CASGELGVTDTQYF.

V and J are TRBV7-2 and TRBJ2-5; maybe TRBD2 (6 bases). This CDR3 contains 14 residues. Deletions cut 5 bases from V and 2 bases from J, with 12 bases between. From germline, CDR1 is SGHTA and CDR2 FQGNSA. This CDR3 reads CASSTSGLQETQYF. The CDR3 nucleotides read TGTGCCAGCAGCACATCGGGACTGCAAGAGACCCAGTACTTC.

This clonotype was recorded many times. The CDR3 sequence: CSVIGSYTDTQYF. CDR3 nucleotides: TGCAGCGTTATCGGGAGCTATACAGATACGCAGTATTTT. The rearrangement uses TRBV29-1 and TRBJ2-3; possible D gene TRBD2, 6 bases. This CDR3 comprises 13 residues. V was clipped by 5 bases and J by 3 bases, with 12 bases between them. Germline V CDR1 and CDR2: SQVTM, ANQGSEA.

This clonotype was seen only a few times. The gene calls are TRBV19 and TRBJ2-1; perhaps TRBD2 as D (6 bases). V was cut by 4 bases and J by 9 bases, with 16 bases left in between. The CDR3 is 14 amino acids. CDR1 and CDR2 (germline): LNHDA, SQIVND (reference sequence). This chain's CDR3 is CASSTLPGVAEQFF. The CDR3 DNA is TGTGCCAGTAGTACCTTACCGGGAGTCGCTGAGCAGTTCTTC.

This clonotype turned up a few times. The chain has TRBV15 and TRBJ2-7, with a tentative D call TRBD2 (6 bases). Trimming stripped 5 bases from V and 7 bases from J, with 21 bases between. The CDR3 totals 15 residues. The germline gives CDR1 LNHNV, CDR2 YYDKDF (reference sequence). The CDR3 loop reads CATSFRVGGTEEQYF. The CDR3 DNA reads TGTGCCACCAGCTTTAGGGTGGGGGGTACGGAGGAGCAGTACTTC.

The rearrangement uses TRBV3-1 and TRBJ2-2, with no clear D. The CDR3 is 14 amino acids. Germline V gene sequence: CDR1 LGHDT, CDR2 YNNKEL (reference sequence). V dropped 1 base and J dropped 3 bases, with 6 bases sitting between them. DNA of the CDR3: TGTGCCAGCAGCCAAGTTGGGGACACCGGGGAGCTGTTTTTT. This codes for CASSQVGDTGELFF.

This clonotype has more than one count but fewer than ten. CDR3 DNA: TGTGCCAGCAGCGGGCCCAGCGGGAGGGTCGGGTCCAATGAGCAGTTCTTC. Residues: CASSGPSGRVGSNEQFF. The V and J genes are TRBV5-4 and TRBJ2-1, with 10 bases fitting TRBD2. The J segment lost 6 bases and the V segment lost 4 bases, leaving 13 bases of the junction unmatched. Germline V CDR1 and CDR2: SGHNT, YYREEE (reference sequence). The CDR3 is made up of 17 amino acids. Complete variable domain (other parts from reference TRBV5-4 and TRBJ2-1): ETGVTQSPTHLIKTRGQQVTLRCSSQSGHNTVSWYQQALGQGPQFIFQYYREEENGRGNFPPRFSGLQFPNYSSELNVNALELDDSALYLCASSGPSGRVGSNEQFFGPGTRLTVL.

The chain couples TRBV5-5 to TRBJ2-7; 8 bases match TRBD1. The CDR3 has 14 amino acids. Germline V lookup: CDR1 SGHKS, CDR2 YYEKEE (reference sequence). The V and J ends lost 4 bases and 2 bases, in that order; junction bases with no gene match: 5. In nucleotides, the CDR3 is TGTGCCAGCAGCCCTGGACAGGGTCCCTACGAGCAGTACTTC. Residues: CASSPGQGPYEQYF.

The chain joins TRBV29-1 to TRBJ2-4; 13 positions agree with TRBD2. The ends lost 7 bases at V and 5 bases at J; junction bases unmatched: 11. This CDR3 contains 16 residues. Germline CDR1 SQVTM, CDR2 ANQGSEA. The CDR3 region is CSAGVSTSGRQNIQYF. In nucleotides, the CDR3 is TGCAGCGCTGGAGTTTCGACTAGCGGGAGGCAAAACATTCAGTACTTC. Full variable domain (missing parts from reference TRBV29-1 and TRBJ2-4): SAVISQKPSRDICQRGTSLTIQCQVDSQVTMMFWYRQQPGQSLTLIATANQGSEATYESGFVIDKFPISRPNLTFSTLTVSNMSPEDSSIYLCSAGVSTSGRQNIQYFGAGTRLSVL.

This clonotype was observed at least ten times. V is TRBV20-1 and J is TRBJ2-7; 9 bases are shared with TRBD2. CDR3 length equals 16 residues. V shed 2 bases, J shed 7 bases, and the junction held 15 bases outside the gene matches. CDR1 and CDR2 from the germline V gene are DFQATT and SNEGSKA (reference sequence). The CDR3 loop is CSARPAFSSGNREQYF. For the CDR3, the DNA is TGCAGTGCTAGACCCGCGTTCTCTAGCGGGAATCGGGAGCAGTACTTC.

The V and J genes are TRBV7-9 and TRBJ1-5, with 7 bases identical to TRBD1. Germline V gene lookup returns CDR1 SEHNR and CDR2 FQNEAQ (reference sequence). The V gene end was trimmed by 3 bases and the J gene end by 6 bases; junction bases not matched to a gene: 2. The CDR3 is 13 amino acids. CDR3 sequence: CASSFDRVQPQHF. The CDR3 bases are TGTGCCAGCAGCTTCGACAGGGTTCAGCCCCAGCATTTT.